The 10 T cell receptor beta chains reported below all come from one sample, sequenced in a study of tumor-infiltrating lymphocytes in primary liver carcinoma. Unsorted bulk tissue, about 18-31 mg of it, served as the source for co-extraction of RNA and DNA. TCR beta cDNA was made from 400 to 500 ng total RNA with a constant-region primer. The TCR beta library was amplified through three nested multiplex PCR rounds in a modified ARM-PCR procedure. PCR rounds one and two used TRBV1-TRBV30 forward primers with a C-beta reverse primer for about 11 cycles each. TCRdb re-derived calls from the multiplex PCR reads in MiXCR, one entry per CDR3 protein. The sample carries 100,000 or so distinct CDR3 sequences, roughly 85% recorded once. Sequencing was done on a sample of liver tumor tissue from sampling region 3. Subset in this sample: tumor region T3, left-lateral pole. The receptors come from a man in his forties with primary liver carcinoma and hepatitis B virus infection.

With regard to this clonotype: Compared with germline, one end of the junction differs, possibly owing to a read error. This CDR3 is CASSQDLIGGVSQETQYF. The CDR3, as DNA: TGTGCCAGCAGCCAAGACCTGATTGGCGGGGTCTCGCAAGAGACCCAGTACTTC. The chain couples TRBV4-3 to TRBJ2-5, with D possibly being TRBD2 (6 bases). Germline CDR1 and CDR2: LGHNA and YSLEER. This CDR3 comprises 18 residues.

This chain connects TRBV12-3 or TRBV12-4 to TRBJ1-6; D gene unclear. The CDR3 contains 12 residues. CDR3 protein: CDSREPDSPLHF. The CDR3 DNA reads TGTGACAGTAGGGAACCTGATTCACCCCTCCACTTT.

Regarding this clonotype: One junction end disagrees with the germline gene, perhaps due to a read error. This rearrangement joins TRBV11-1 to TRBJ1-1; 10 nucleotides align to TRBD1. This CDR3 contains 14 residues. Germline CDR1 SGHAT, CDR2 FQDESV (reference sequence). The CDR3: CASSLATGGTEVFF. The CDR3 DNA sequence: TGTGCCAGCAGCTTAGCGACAGGGGGCACTGAAGTTTTCTTT. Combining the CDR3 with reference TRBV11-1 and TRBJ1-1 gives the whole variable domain EAEVAQSPRYKITEKSQAVAFWCDPISGHATLYWYRQILGQGPELLVQFQDESVVDDSQLPKDRFSAERLKGVDSTLKIQPAELGDSAMYLCASSLATGGTEVFFGQGTRLTVV.

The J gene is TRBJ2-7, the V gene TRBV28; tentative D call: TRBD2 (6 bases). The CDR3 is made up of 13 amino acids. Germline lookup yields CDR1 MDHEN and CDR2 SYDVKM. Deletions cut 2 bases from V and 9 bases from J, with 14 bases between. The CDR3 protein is CASSLAGFGVQYF. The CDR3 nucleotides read TGTGCCAGCAGTTTAGCGGGATTCGGCGTGCAGTACTTC.

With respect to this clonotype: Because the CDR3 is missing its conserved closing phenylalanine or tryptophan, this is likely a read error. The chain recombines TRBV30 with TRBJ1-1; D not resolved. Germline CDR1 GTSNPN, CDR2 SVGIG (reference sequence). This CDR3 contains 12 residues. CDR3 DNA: TGTGCCTGGATGGGCGGTAACAGTGAAGCTTTCTTG. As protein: CAWMGGNSEAFL.

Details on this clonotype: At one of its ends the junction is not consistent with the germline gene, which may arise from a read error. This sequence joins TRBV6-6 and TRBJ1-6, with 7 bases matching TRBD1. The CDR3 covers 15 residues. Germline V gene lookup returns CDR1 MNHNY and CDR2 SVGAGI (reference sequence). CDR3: CASSLGTARNSPLHF. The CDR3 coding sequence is TGTGCCAGCAGTCTGGGGACAGCGAGGAATTCACCTCTCCACTTT.

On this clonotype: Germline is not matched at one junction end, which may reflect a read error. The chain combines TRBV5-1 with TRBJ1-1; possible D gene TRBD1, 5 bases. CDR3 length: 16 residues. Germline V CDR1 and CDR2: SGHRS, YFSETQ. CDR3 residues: CACTPRPGNTNTETFF. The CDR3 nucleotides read TGCGCCTGCACCCCGAGGCCAGGGAACACCAACACTGAAACTTTCTTT.

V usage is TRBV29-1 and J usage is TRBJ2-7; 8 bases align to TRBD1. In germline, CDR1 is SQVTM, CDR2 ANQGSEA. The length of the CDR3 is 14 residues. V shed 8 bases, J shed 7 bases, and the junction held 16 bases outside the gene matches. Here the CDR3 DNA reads TGCAGCTTCCCGGACAGGGTGGATCAGGTTGAGCAGTACTTC. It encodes CSFPDRVDQVEQYF.

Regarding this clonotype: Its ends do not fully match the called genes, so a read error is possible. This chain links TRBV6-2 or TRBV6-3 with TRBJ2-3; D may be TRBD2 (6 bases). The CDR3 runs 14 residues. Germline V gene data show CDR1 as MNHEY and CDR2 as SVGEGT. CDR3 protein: CASNPRLGGDTLYF. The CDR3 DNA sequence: TGTGCCAGCAATCCCCGACTCGGGGGAGATACGCTGTATTTT.

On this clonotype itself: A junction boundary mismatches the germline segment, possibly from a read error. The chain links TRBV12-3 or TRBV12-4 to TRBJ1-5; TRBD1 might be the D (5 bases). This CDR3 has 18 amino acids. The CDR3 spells CASSPALWDGNSNEPQRF. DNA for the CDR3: TGTGCCAGCAGCCCCGCCCTTTGGGACGGCAATAGCAATGAGCCCCAGCGTTTT.